The 14 T cell receptor beta chains below all came from one sample that was sequenced in a study of blood T cell repertoires in COVID-19. Here immunoSEQ multiplex PCR was the method, and the copy in TCRdb shows in-frame clones only, minus some. Among more than 150,000 clones listed, approximately 90% were seen once. Sequenced material: peripheral blood. These receptors were taken from a woman between 65 and 79 years old with acute or convalescent COVID-19.

This clone has more than one count but fewer than ten. The chain carries TRBV5-6 and TRBJ1-4; no reliable D call. CDR3 length: 17 residues. The ends were cut back, 1 base at V and 8 bases at J, with 21 bases in the middle. The V gene's germline CDR1 is SGHDT and CDR2 YYEEEE. The CDR3 here is CASSLYERAPAGEKLFF. The CDR3 nucleotides read TGTGCCAGCAGCTTGTATGAGAGGGCCCCGGCGGGGGAAAAACTGTTTTTT.

The chain uses TRBV30 and TRBJ1-5; no firm D call. The V gene lost 4 bases and the J gene lost 2 bases, with 6 bases spanning the gap. The CDR3 has 12 residues. Germline V gene sequence: CDR1 GTSNPN, CDR2 SVGIG (reference sequence). CDR3 sequence (DNA): TGTGCCTGGAACCAGGGCAATCAGCCCCAGCATTTT. This sequence encodes CAWNQGNQPQHF.

The chain links TRBV2 to TRBJ1-2, with 7 bases aligning to TRBD1. This CDR3 has 14 residues. Germline V gene sequence: CDR1 SNHLY, CDR2 FYNNEI. V gave up 1 base and J gave up 6 bases; unmatched junction bases: 5. CDR3 in amino acids: CASSEGTGIDGYTF. The CDR3, as DNA: TGTGCCAGCAGTGAAGGGACAGGTATCGATGGCTACACCTTC.

The chain is built from TRBV13 and TRBJ2-5; a weak D match, TRBD2 (5 bases). V lost 5 bases and J 1 base, leaving 14 bases between the germline ends. Germline-derived CDR1 and CDR2 are PRHDT and FYEKMQ (reference sequence). CDR3 length equals 15 residues. CDR3 sequence (DNA): TGTGCCAGCAGCCGGGGTTTGGTAATCCAAGAGACCCAGTACTTC. The encoded protein is CASSRGLVIQETQYF.

The chain is built from TRBV6-5 and TRBJ1-1; TRBD1 matches at 7 bases. J gave up 1 base and V 7 bases, and 3 bases lay outside the gene matches. This CDR3 comprises 13 residues. Germline V gene data show CDR1 as MNHEY and CDR2 as SVGAGI. The CDR3 loop reads CASTRTGNTEAFF. CDR3 nucleotide sequence: TGTGCCAGCACCCGGACAGGGAACACTGAAGCTTTCTTT.

This chain connects TRBV3-1 (or the pseudogene TRBV3-2) to TRBJ1-5, with D unclear. V was clipped by 1 base and J by 2 bases, with 3 bases between them. The germline V gene encodes CDR1 LGHDT and CDR2 YNNKEL (reference sequence). The CDR3 contains 13 residues. The CDR3 here is CASSQVGNQPQHF. The CDR3, as DNA: TGTGCCAGCAGCCAAGTAGGCAATCAGCCCCAGCATTTT.

This chain uses TRBV6-2 or TRBV6-3 with TRBJ1-6; 11 bases align to TRBD1. From germline, CDR1 is MNHEY and CDR2 SVGEGT. V lost 5 bases to trimming and J lost 7 bases; unmatched junction nucleotides: 7. The CDR3 runs to 16 residues. The CDR3 DNA sequence: TGTGCCAGCAGTCTACACCGGGACAGGGGGAATTCACCCCTCCACTTT. Amino acid sequence: CASSLHRDRGNSPLHF.

About this clone: This sample includes further DNA sequences coding for the same CDR3. The V gene is TRBV5-1, the J gene TRBJ1-4; no definite D call. V lost 3 bases to trimming and J lost 4 bases, with 13 bases between them. Germline V lookup: CDR1 SGHRS, CDR2 YFSETQ. The CDR3 has 15 residues. CDR3: CASSSSGAGNEKLFF. Here the CDR3 DNA reads TGCGCCAGCAGCTCTTCGGGAGCCGGTAATGAAAAACTGTTTTTT. The whole variable domain, remainder taken from reference TRBV5-1 and TRBJ1-4, is KAGVTQTPRYLIKTRGQQVTLSCSPISGHRSVSWYQQTPGQGLQFLFEYFSETQRNKGNFPGRFSGRQFSNSRSEMNVSTLELGDSALYLCASSSSGAGNEKLFFGSGTQLSVL.

The chain couples TRBV5-1 to TRBJ2-1; 7 nucleotides align to TRBD1. The CDR3 has 16 residues. J gave up 4 bases and V 1 base, and 8 bases lay outside the gene matches. Germline lookup yields CDR1 SGHRS and CDR2 YFSETQ. For the CDR3, the DNA is TGCGCCAGCAGCTTGTCGGCAGGGGGTATATACAATGAGCAGTTCTTC. Residues: CASSLSAGGIYNEQFF.

The CDR3 spells CATSDRDRGYEQYV. Here the CDR3 DNA reads TGTGCCACCAGTGATCGGGACAGGGGCTACGAGCAGTACGTC. This rearrangement joins TRBV24-1 to TRBJ2-7; 10 bases align to TRBD1. This CDR3 contains 14 residues. CDR1 KGHDR and CDR2 SFDVKD come from the germline V gene. Unmatched junction bases numbered 1, after V lost 3 bases and J lost 3 bases.

This chain uses TRBV6-2 or TRBV6-3 with TRBJ1-2, with D maybe TRBD1 (5 bases). Germline V gene lookup returns CDR1 MNHEY and CDR2 SVGEGT. The CDR3 loop spans 12 amino acids. V lost 5 bases and J 6 bases, leaving 10 bases between the germline ends. DNA of the CDR3: TGTGCCAGCAGTGACGACAGCGATGGCTACACCTTC. It translates to CASSDDSDGYTF.

The chain carries TRBV11-2 and TRBJ2-2; 7 bases are shared with TRBD2. After removal of 5 bases from V and 7 bases from J, the junction contained 16 bases not matched to a gene. CDR3 length: 17 residues. Looked up from germline, CDR1 is SGHAT and CDR2 is FQNNGV. CDR3 in DNA: TGTGCCAGCAGCCCTAGTCTGCGGGGGAAGCCTAGCGGGGAGCTGTTTTTT. This encodes CASSPSLRGKPSGELFF. Full variable domain (remainder filled in from reference TRBV11-2 and TRBJ2-2): EAGVAQSPRYKIIEKRQSVAFWCNPISGHATLYWYQQILGQGPKLLIQFQNNGVVDDSQLPKDRFSAERLKGVDSTLKIQPAKLEDSAVYLCASSPSLRGKPSGELFFGEGSRLTVL.

The chain employs TRBV7-2 and TRBJ2-1; 7 nucleotides line up with TRBD1. The CDR3 is 16 residues long. The V segment lost 5 bases and the J segment 0 bases; nucleotides outside the gene matches: 7. The germline V gene has CDR1 SGHTA and CDR2 FQGNSA. DNA for the CDR3: TGTGCCAGCAGCCGTTCCGGGACAGCCTCCTACAATGAGCAGTTCTTC. Protein product: CASSRSGTASYNEQFF.

As to this clone: Germline and junction disagree at one end, which may indicate a read error. The chain couples TRBV11-3 to TRBJ1-2, with TRBD1 as a possible D gene (5 bases). Germline CDR1 and CDR2: SGHNT and YENEEA. CDR3 length: 15 residues. CDR3 loop: CASSLEGGYRRNGIF. The CDR3 DNA reads TGTGCCAGCAGCTTAGAGGGGGGGTACAGGAGGAACGGGATCTTC.